This TCR beta chain emerged from a study of blood T cell repertoires in COVID-19. The wider study: Italy, Spain and the United States were the sources of the convalescent and acute COVID-19 samples. Sample material is recorded as cDNA or gDNA derived from T cells, B-cell-depleted T cells, or PBMCs.

In the authors' methods: Reference gene primer amplification in the assay estimated nucleated cell counts. Libraries were prepared by immunoSEQ multiplex PCR; TCRdb keeps only in-frame clonotypes and omits some of them. Clone size and the V and J calls come from that table; the DNA yielded D and trimming. The table has 200,000 to 250,000 clones, roughly 88% seen once. Germline V lookup: CDR1 LGHNA, CDR2 YNFKEQ. The CDR3 is 16 residues long. The V end was cut by 2 bases, the J end by 1 base, with 12 bases between. The chain combines TRBV4-2 with TRBJ2-1, with D perhaps matching TRBD2 (6 bases). Sequenced input: peripheral blood. The clonotype originates from a woman aged 40 to 50 who had recovered from COVID-19. CDR3 nucleotides: TGTGCCAGCAGCCAAACCGGGAGTAGATCCTACAATGAGCAGTTCTTC. This codes for CASSQTGSRSYNEQFF.